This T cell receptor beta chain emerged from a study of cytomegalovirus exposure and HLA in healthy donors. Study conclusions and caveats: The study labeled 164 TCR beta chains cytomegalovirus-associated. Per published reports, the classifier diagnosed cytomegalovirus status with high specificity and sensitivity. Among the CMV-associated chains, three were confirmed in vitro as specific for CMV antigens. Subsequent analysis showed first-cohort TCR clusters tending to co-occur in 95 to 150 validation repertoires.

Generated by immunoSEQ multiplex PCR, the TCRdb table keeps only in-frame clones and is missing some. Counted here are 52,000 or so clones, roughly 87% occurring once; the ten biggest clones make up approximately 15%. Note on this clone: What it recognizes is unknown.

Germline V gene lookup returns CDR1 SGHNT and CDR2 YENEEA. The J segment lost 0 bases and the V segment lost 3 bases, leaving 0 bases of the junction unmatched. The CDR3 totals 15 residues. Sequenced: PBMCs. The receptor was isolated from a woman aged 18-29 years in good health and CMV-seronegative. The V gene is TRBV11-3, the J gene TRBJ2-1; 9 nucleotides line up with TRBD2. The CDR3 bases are TGTGCCAGCAGCTTGACTAGCGGCTCCTACAATGAGCAGTTCTTC. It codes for CASSLTSGSYNEQFF. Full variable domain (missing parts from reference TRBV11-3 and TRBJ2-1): EAGVVQSPRYKIIEKKQPVAFWCNPISGHNTLYWYLQNLGQGPELLIRYENEEAVDDSQLPKDRFSAERLKGVDSTLKIQPAELGDSAVYLCASSLTSGSYNEQFFGPGTRLTVL.